This entry describes one TCR beta chain. What it binds is not known. These data come from a study of post-analysis software for immune sequencing data. General study results and limits: TRBV5-6, TRBV5-1 and TRBV20-1 belonged to a set of roughly five TRBV segments that were more frequent in patients than controls. People with multiple sclerosis had a significantly lower normalized Chao1 diversity than controls did.

Presence of unique molecular identifiers characterized the TCR beta cDNA libraries. There were about 1 to 10 million T cells, and 400,000 to 650,000 cDNA molecules came from them. One entry per CDR3 protein, called by TCRdb with MiXCR from the PCR reads. The table shows around 710,000 distinct CDR3 sequences, with more than 45% occurring only once. The CDR3 is 15 residues long. V dropped 5 bases and J dropped 2 bases, with 16 bases sitting between them. Germline V CDR1 and CDR2: SGHTA, FQGTGA. This sequence was found in a girl aged 5-17 years with multiple sclerosis. The sample comprised blood. V is TRBV7-3 and J is TRBJ2-7, with D perhaps TRBD2 (7 bases). CDR3 DNA: TGTGCCAGCAGCAGAGACGGGGGGCGACCCTACGAGCAGTACTTC. Protein: CASSRDGGRPYEQYF.